Presented here are 27 T cell receptor beta chains from one specimen sequenced in a study of human T cells and chemical hapten exposure. TCRdb re-called the RACE reads with MiXCR, one entry per CDR3 protein. The sample records around 380,000 distinct CDR3 sequences, roughly 4.8% being singletons. Specified time point: patch test 1, 2 weeks after DPC sensitization. The treatment: therapeutic diphenylcyclopropenone sensitization with weekly scalp DPC. The sequencing used whole blood, collected in connection with sensitization to the hapten diphenylcyclopropenone (DPC). These receptors were collected from a woman between 50 and 59 years old with alopecia areata. Some clones in this sample may be carry-over from other donors' samples.

As concerns this clonotype: A much larger clone sits a single nucleotide away, making a read error possible. This chain connects TRBV20-1 to TRBJ2-3; TRBD2 agrees at 9 bases. The CDR3 extends over 15 amino acids. The germline gives CDR1 DFQATT, CDR2 SNEGSKA (reference sequence). The ends lost 5 bases at V and 8 bases at J; junction bases unmatched: 14. CDR3 region: CSARDTSGRKATQYF. The CDR3, as DNA: TGCAGTGCTCGGGACACTAGCGGGCGGAAAGCTACGCAGTATTTT.

This clonotype showed up just a few times. The chain combines TRBV4-3 with TRBJ2-3; the D gene is possibly TRBD2 (6 bases). This CDR3 contains 16 residues. Germline CDR1 is LGHNA and CDR2 is YSLEER. Trimming pared 0 bases from V and 4 bases from J, leaving 14 bases between. The CDR3 protein is CASSQEDSGSPDTQYF. The CDR3 DNA sequence: TGCGCCAGCAGCCAAGAGGATAGCGGTTCGCCAGATACGCAGTATTTT.

This clonotype was recorded many times. The chain employs TRBV28 and TRBJ1-1; the D gene is possibly TRBD1 (6 bases). CDR3 size: 15 residues. V shed 5 bases and J shed 4 bases, with 17 bases lying between them. Germline V gene sequence: CDR1 MDHEN, CDR2 SYDVKM. The CDR3 here is CASSLSTTGPTEAFF. CDR3 in DNA: TGTGCCAGCAGTCTATCAACGACAGGACCCACTGAAGCTTTCTTT.

This clonotype was observed at least ten times. The rearrangement uses TRBV27 and TRBJ2-3, with D perhaps matching TRBD1 (6 bases). Germline values: CDR1 MNHEY, CDR2 SMNVEV (reference sequence). Trimming took off 5 bases at V and 0 bases at J, with 12 bases between the two ends. The CDR3 is 15 residues long. CDR3 DNA sequence: TGTGCCAGCAGTCCCTGGGACACCAGCACAGATACGCAGTATTTT. Its protein is CASSPWDTSTDTQYF.

This chain uses TRBV6-5 with TRBJ2-7; D uncertain. The CDR3 extends over 13 amino acids. CDR1 is MNHEY and CDR2 is SVGAGI in the germline V gene. The V end was cut by 0 bases, the J end by 5 bases, with 8 bases between. In DNA form, the CDR3 reads TGTGCCAGCAGTTACTCTGTGATCCACGAGCAGTACTTC. Protein: CASSYSVIHEQYF.

This clonotype was detected a few times. The limits of the CDR3 on the DNA are not certain, so only TCRdb's listed CDR3 is given. The J gene is TRBJ2-3, the V gene TRBV28; TRBD1 is the table's D call and was not checked against the DNA. CDR1 is MDHEN, CDR2 SYDVKM, per germline. With termini counted, the CDR3 has 12 amino acids. The CDR3 protein is CASSFGGGAGYF.

The rearrangement uses TRBV6-2 or TRBV6-3 and TRBJ2-3; 11 positions agree with TRBD1. After removal of 6 bases from V and 4 bases from J, the junction contained 9 bases not matched to a gene. The CDR3 spans 16 residues. Germline V gene data show CDR1 as MNHEY and CDR2 as SVGEGT. The CDR3, as DNA: TGTGCCAGCAGCCCGGCCCTGGGACAGGGGGCAGATACGCAGTATTTT. Its translation: CASSPALGQGADTQYF.

This clonotype was counted a few times. J is TRBJ1-2 and V is TRBV3-1, with 10 bases matching TRBD1. The CDR3 loop spans 17 amino acids. Unmatched junction bases numbered 13, after V lost 6 bases and J lost 3 bases. Germline-derived CDR1 and CDR2 are LGHDT and YNNKEL (reference sequence). Written as DNA, the CDR3 is TGTGCCAGCAGTCCGGGACAGGGGTTTAAGATATACTATGGCTACACCTTC. It is translated as CASSPGQGFKIYYGYTF.

This clonotype was counted ten times or more. The gene calls are TRBV12-3 or TRBV12-4 and TRBJ1-1; D might be TRBD1 (6 bases). This CDR3 has 16 residues. The V end was cut by 1 base, the J end by 1 base, with 13 bases between. The CDR3 is CASSLERGTSNTEAFF. The CDR3, as DNA: TGTGCCAGCAGTTTAGAGAGGGGGACCTCGAACACTGAAGCTTTCTTT.

In its sample, this clonotype was seen many times. CDR3 sequence: CASSFNFQGNPGELFF. The CDR3 region has the DNA TGCGCCAGCAGCTTCAATTTCCAAGGAAATCCCGGGGAGCTGTTTTTT. The chain joins TRBV5-1 to TRBJ2-2; D gene unclear. Germline loops: CDR1 SGHRS, CDR2 YFSETQ. The CDR3 length is 16 residues. V dropped 2 bases and J dropped 6 bases, with 17 bases sitting between them. Looking up the rest from reference TRBV5-1 and TRBJ2-2 gives the full variable domain: KAGVTQTPRYLIKTRGQQVTLSCSPISGHRSVSWYQQTPGQGLQFLFEYFSETQRNKGNFPGRFSGRQFSNSRSEMNVSTLELGDSALYLCASSFNFQGNPGELFFGEGSRLTVL.

This clonotype was seen a few times. The genes are TRBV9 and TRBJ1-1; D is unclear. V was trimmed by 0 bases and J by 11 bases, leaving 14 bases between them. The CDR3 is made up of 13 amino acids. Germline loops: CDR1 SGDLS, CDR2 YYNGEE. The CDR3 DNA reads as TGTGCCAGCAGCGTAGGCCCCGGTCCCCAGGCTTTCTTT. Translation gives CASSVGPGPQAFF.

This clonotype was observed many times. The chain carries TRBV29-1 and TRBJ2-5; the match to TRBD1 covers 9 bases. CDR3 length equals 12 residues. The J segment lost 4 bases and the V segment lost 8 bases, leaving 5 bases of the junction unmatched. Germline V gives CDR1 SQVTM, CDR2 ANQGSEA. The DNA of the CDR3 is TGCAGCTTCCGGACAGGGGTAGAGACCCAGTACTTC. Translated: CSFRTGVETQYF.

This chain links TRBV12-3 or TRBV12-4 with TRBJ2-4; D ambiguous. This CDR3 is 15 amino acids long. V gave up 5 bases and J gave up 0 bases, with 11 bases separating them. The CDR3 DNA is TGTGCCAGCAGTCTGGGATCCAGAGCCAAAAACATTCAGTACTTC. Translating it yields CASSLGSRAKNIQYF.

The chain recombines TRBV7-6 with TRBJ1-4, with TRBD1 as a possible D gene (6 bases). The V end lost 5 bases, the J end lost 8 bases, and 12 bases lay between the germline ends. The germline CDR1 and CDR2 sequences are SGHVS and FNYEAQ. The CDR3 spans 13 residues. The CDR3 reads CASSPQGIEKLFF. The CDR3 DNA follows: TGTGCCAGCAGCCCACAGGGTATCGAAAAACTGTTTTTT.

This clonotype was seen repeatedly, ten times or more. The chain couples TRBV5-1 to TRBJ1-2; D not certain. CDR3 length: 16 amino acids. Germline CDR1 and CDR2: SGHRS and YFSETQ. Trimming removed 0 bases at V and 1 base at J, with 13 bases between. CDR3 in amino acids: CASSLGTLILNYGYTF. The CDR3 nucleotides are TGCGCCAGCAGCTTGGGCACTCTGATACTTAACTATGGCTACACCTTC.

This clonotype was observed many times. The V and J genes are TRBV30 and TRBJ2-1; D gene uncertain. Trimming cost V 6 bases and J 6 bases, with 12 bases left between them. Germline-derived CDR1 and CDR2 are GTSNPN and SVGIG (reference sequence). The CDR3 extends over 12 amino acids. The CDR3 loop is CACKTSGNEQFF. As DNA, the CDR3 is TGTGCCTGCAAGACTTCCGGCAATGAGCAGTTCTTC.

This clonotype was counted many times. The chain is built from TRBV30 and TRBJ1-6; D is perhaps TRBD1 (5 bases). Germline CDR1 is GTSNPN and CDR2 is SVGIG (reference sequence). Trimming removed 1 base from V and 5 bases from J, with 6 bases in between. This CDR3 spans 13 amino acids. The chain's CDR3 is CAWSETDNSPLHF. The CDR3 bases are TGTGCCTGGAGTGAGACAGATAATTCACCCCTCCACTTT.

This clonotype was seen ten or more times. The J gene is TRBJ2-7, the V gene TRBV5-6, with D uncertain. CDR3 length: 14 amino acids. The germline V and J ends were trimmed by 0 bases and 1 base, with 8 bases remaining between them. Germline lookup yields CDR1 SGHDT and CDR2 YYEEEE. This chain's CDR3 is CASSLGAISYEQYF. The CDR3 nucleotides are TGTGCCAGCAGCTTGGGGGCCATATCCTACGAGCAGTACTTC.

This chain joins TRBV20-1 and TRBJ1-5; TRBD1 matches at 8 bases. The junction had 7 bases not matched to a gene; V was cut back by 3 bases and J by 6 bases. The germline gives CDR1 DFQATT, CDR2 SNEGSKA (reference sequence). The length of the CDR3 is 14 residues. CDR3 sequence: CSASRSGGLQPQHF. For the CDR3, the DNA is TGCAGTGCTAGCCGTTCAGGGGGCCTTCAGCCCCAGCATTTT.

In its sample, this clonotype was seen many times. The CDR3 reads CASSPEGASEQYF. CDR3 DNA: TGCGCCAGCAGCCCCGAGGGGGCTTCCGAGCAGTACTTC. V gene TRBV5-1 combines with J gene TRBJ2-7; TRBD1 matches at 7 bases. Germline V lookup: CDR1 SGHRS, CDR2 YFSETQ. The junction had 7 bases not matched to a gene; V was cut back by 4 bases and J by 6 bases. The CDR3 consists of 13 residues.

This clonotype was counted many times. Here the CDR3 reads CSAPRDVATEAFF. The CDR3 region has the DNA TGCAGTGCTCCCCGGGACGTCGCCACTGAAGCTTTCTTT. The chain joins TRBV20-1 to TRBJ1-1; D is perhaps TRBD1 (5 bases). V was trimmed by 5 bases and J by 4 bases, leaving 14 bases between them. Looked up from germline, CDR1 is DFQATT and CDR2 is SNEGSKA (reference sequence). The CDR3 extends over 13 amino acids.

This clonotype came up many times. The rearrangement uses TRBV12-3 or TRBV12-4 and TRBJ2-3; D might be TRBD2 (6 bases). The CDR3 totals 15 residues. Trimming shortened V by 5 bases and J by 2 bases, and 14 bases separated the two germline ends. CDR3 sequence reads: CASSNSGGFTDTQYF. CDR3 coding DNA: TGTGCCAGCAGTAATAGCGGCGGATTCACAGATACGCAGTATTTT.

This clonotype was found many times. V usage is TRBV19 and J usage is TRBJ1-5, with TRBD1 as a possible D gene (5 bases). This CDR3 is built from 15 residues. CDR1 is LNHDA and CDR2 is SQIVND in the germline V gene (reference sequence). V lost 3 bases to trimming and J lost 1 base, with 10 bases between them. The CDR3 is CASSIPRDSNQPQHF. The CDR3 DNA reads as TGTGCCAGTAGTATCCCCCGGGACAGCAATCAGCCCCAGCATTTT.

The chain carries TRBV20-1 and TRBJ2-7; TRBD2 aligns across 11 bases. From germline, CDR1 is DFQATT and CDR2 SNEGSKA (reference sequence). The CDR3 runs to 16 residues. J gave up 0 bases and V 6 bases, and 10 bases lay outside the gene matches. The CDR3 loop is CSATGTSGFLSYEQYF. The CDR3 DNA sequence: TGCAGTGCAACCGGGACTAGCGGATTTCTCTCCTACGAGCAGTACTTC.

Only a few counts were recorded for this clonotype. The rearrangement uses TRBV20-1 and TRBJ1-1; tentatively, D is TRBD1 (5 bases). V was clipped by 6 bases and J by 4 bases, with 15 bases between them. CDR1 and CDR2 from the germline V gene are DFQATT and SNEGSKA (reference sequence). CDR3 size: 13 residues. The CDR3 DNA reads as TGCAGTGCCCTAGGGGTATCCGGCACTGAAGCTTTCTTT. It translates to CSALGVSGTEAFF.

The chain joins TRBV27 to TRBJ2-3, with D possibly matching TRBD2 (6 bases). The CDR3 runs to 13 residues. Germline loops: CDR1 MNHEY, CDR2 SMNVEV (reference sequence). The germline V and J ends were trimmed by 4 bases and 4 bases, with 9 bases remaining between them. CDR3 DNA sequence: TGTGCCAGCAGTTCCTGGGGGGCAGATACGCAGTATTTT. Protein: CASSSWGADTQYF.

This clonotype was found many times. The gene calls are TRBV20-1 and TRBJ2-7; D possibly corresponds to TRBD2 (5 bases). Germline CDR1 DFQATT, CDR2 SNEGSKA (reference sequence). CDR3 length: 12 amino acids. With 6 bases removed from V and 0 bases from J, the gap between germline ends came to 9 bases. The CDR3 DNA sequence: TGCAGTGCCCGAGGGTTCTCCTACGAGCAGTACTTC. This gives the protein CSARGFSYEQYF.